This TCR beta chain was captured in a study of T cells in Graves' hyperthyroidism and ophthalmopathy. Whole-study results and caveats: Most thyroid clonotypes that were expanded above 0.001 also turned up in blood. The model foresaw ophthalmopathy a median around 6 months prior to onset.

The diagnoses drew upon clinical symptoms, serum thyroxine and TRAb, thyroid ultrasound and orbital computed tomography. This clonotype was seen more than once but under ten times. What it recognizes is unknown. V dropped 2 bases and J dropped 4; count of bases not matched to a gene: 4. The CDR3 totals 15 residues. CDR1 and CDR2 (germline): MNHNY, SVGAGI (reference sequence). Using RNA transcripts as the source, TCR beta CDR3 regions were amplified. The HTBI primer set was used in a first-round RT-PCR of the TCR CDR3. TCRdb called the multiplex PCR reads again in MiXCR, with one record for every CDR3 protein. The sample contains 620,000 or so distinct CDR3 sequences, approximately 15% of which appear only once.

Sequencing was carried out using blood. The genes are TRBV6-6 and TRBJ2-5, with 10 positions matching TRBD2. The receptor comes from a woman aged 45-59 years with Graves' ophthalmopathy. Written as DNA, the CDR3 is TGTGCCAGCAGTTACCGCCTAGCGGGAGTAGAGACCCAGTACTTC. It encodes CASSYRLAGVETQYF.